These 4 T cell receptor beta chains were all obtained from the same sample, sequenced in a study of tumor-infiltrating lymphocytes in primary liver carcinoma. A constant-region primer primed TCR beta cDNA synthesis from about 0.55 ug of total RNA. Three rounds of nested multiplex PCR with slightly modified ARM-PCR produced TCR beta libraries. With TRBV1-TRBV30 forward primers and a C-beta reverse primer, the first two PCR rounds were run for around 10 cycles each. TCRdb reprocessed the multiplex PCR reads via MiXCR and lists one record per CDR3 protein. The sample comprises 40,000 to 60,000 distinct CDR3 sequences, just over 70% of which are singletons, and 29% rests with the top ten. Starting material for RNA and DNA co-extraction consisted of about 17-30 mg of unsorted bulk tissue. The source material was liver tumor tissue from sampling region 5. The subset was: tumor region T5, tumor centre. The receptors were gathered from a middle-aged man with primary liver carcinoma and hepatitis B virus infection.

The chain has TRBV7-9 and TRBJ1-2; D not resolved. Germline CDR1 SEHNR, CDR2 FQNEAQ (reference sequence). The CDR3 extends over 14 amino acids. V lost 9 bases, J lost 0 bases, and 14 bases lay in between. This CDR3 reads CASTLETANYGYTF. CDR3 bases: TGTGCCAGTACCTTAGAAACAGCTAACTATGGCTACACCTTC.

A note on this clonotype: No conserved phenylalanine or tryptophan ends this CDR3, so it is likely a read error. The limits of the CDR3 on the DNA are not certain, so only TCRdb's listed CDR3 is given. The chain combines TRBV30 with TRBJ2-5; the table's D call of TRBD2 was not tested on the DNA. The CDR3 is made up of 13 amino acids, end residues included. Germline loops: CDR1 GTSNPN, CDR2 SVGIG (reference sequence). The CDR3 spells CAWSRRLQETQYY.

The CDR3 DNA reads TGTGCCAGCAGCCTTGAGGAAGAGCAGTTCTTC. This sequence encodes CASSLEEEQFF. The V and J genes are TRBV28 and TRBJ2-1; D remains unclear. This CDR3 region has 11 residues. V was clipped by 6 bases and J by 10 bases, with 10 bases between them. Germline V gives CDR1 MDHEN, CDR2 SYDVKM.

This chain joins TRBV9 and TRBJ2-5; possibly TRBD1 for D (6 bases). The CDR3 spans 15 residues. The germline V gene has CDR1 SGDLS and CDR2 YYNGEE. Trimming removed 4 bases from V and 5 bases from J, with 18 bases in between. This chain's CDR3 is CASSPAGTKGETQYF. The CDR3 region has the DNA TGTGCCAGCAGCCCCGCCGGGACAAAGGGGGAGACCCAGTACTTC.